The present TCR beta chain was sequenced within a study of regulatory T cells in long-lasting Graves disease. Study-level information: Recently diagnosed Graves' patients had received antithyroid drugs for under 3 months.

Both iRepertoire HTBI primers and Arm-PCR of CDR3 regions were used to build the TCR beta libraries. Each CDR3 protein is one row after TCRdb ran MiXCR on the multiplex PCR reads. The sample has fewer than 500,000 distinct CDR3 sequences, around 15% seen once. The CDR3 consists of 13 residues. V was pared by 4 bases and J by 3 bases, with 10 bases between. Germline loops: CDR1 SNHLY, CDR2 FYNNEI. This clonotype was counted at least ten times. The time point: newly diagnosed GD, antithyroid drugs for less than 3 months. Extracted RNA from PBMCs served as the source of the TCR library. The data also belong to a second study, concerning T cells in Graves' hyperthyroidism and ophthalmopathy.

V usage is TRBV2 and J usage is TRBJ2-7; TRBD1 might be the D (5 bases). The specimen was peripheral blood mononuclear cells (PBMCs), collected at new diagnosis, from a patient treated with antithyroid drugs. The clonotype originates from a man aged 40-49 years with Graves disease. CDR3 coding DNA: TGTGCCAGCAGTGGAGTAGGGGTCTACGAGCAGTACTTC. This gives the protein CASSGVGVYEQYF.